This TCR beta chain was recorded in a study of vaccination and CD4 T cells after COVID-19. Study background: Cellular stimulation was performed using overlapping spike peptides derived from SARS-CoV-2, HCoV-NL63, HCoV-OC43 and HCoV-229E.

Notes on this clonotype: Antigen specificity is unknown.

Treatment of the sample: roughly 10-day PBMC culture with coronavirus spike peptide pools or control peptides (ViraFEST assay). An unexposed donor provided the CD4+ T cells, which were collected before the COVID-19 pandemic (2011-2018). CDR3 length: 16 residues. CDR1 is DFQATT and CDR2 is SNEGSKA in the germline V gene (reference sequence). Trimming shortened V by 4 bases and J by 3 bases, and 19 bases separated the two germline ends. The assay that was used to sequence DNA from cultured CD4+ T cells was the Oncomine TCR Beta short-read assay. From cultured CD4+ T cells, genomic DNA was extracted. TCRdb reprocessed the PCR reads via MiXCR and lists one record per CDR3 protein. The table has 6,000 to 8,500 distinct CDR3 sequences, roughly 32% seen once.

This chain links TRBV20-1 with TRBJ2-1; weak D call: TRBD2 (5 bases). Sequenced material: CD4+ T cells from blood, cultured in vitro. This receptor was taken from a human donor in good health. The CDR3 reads CSATRFVGDNYNEQFF. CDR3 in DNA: TGCAGTGCTACCAGGTTCGTGGGAGATAACTACAATGAGCAGTTCTTC.